The next 20 T cell receptor beta chains were all read from a single sample in a study of T cell repertoires in cytomegalovirus infection. A single record per CDR3 protein comes from TCRdb applying MiXCR to the reads. The sample holds approximately 340,000 distinct CDR3 sequences; 29% are singletons and the top ten take 20%. Antigens for these TCRs are unknown. Here the sequenced sample was cultured PBMCs, taken from culture after CMV antigen stimulation. The origin of the receptors is a human donor in good health (CMV status not recorded). Some clones in this sample may be carry-over from other donors' samples.

This clonotype was picked up a small number of times. The chain joins TRBV11-2 to TRBJ2-1, with D perhaps matching TRBD2 (5 bases). The germline V and J ends were trimmed by 5 bases and 0 bases, with 14 bases remaining between them. The CDR3 is 16 residues long. Germline CDR1 SGHAT, CDR2 FQNNGV. The DNA of the CDR3 is TGTGCCAGCAGCCGTAAGGAGGTAAGCTCCTACAATGAGCAGTTCTTC. As protein: CASSRKEVSSYNEQFF. Based on the CDR3 plus reference TRBV11-2 and TRBJ2-1, the full variable domain is EAGVAQSPRYKIIEKRQSVAFWCNPISGHATLYWYQQILGQGPKLLIQFQNNGVVDDSQLPKDRFSAERLKGVDSTLKIQPAKLEDSAVYLCASSRKEVSSYNEQFFGPGTRLTVL.

This clonotype turned up a few times. V gene TRBV7-2 combines with J gene TRBJ1-2, with 7 nucleotides matching TRBD1. The CDR3 extends over 14 amino acids. The germline V gene encodes CDR1 SGHTA and CDR2 FQGNSA. V shed 6 bases and J 7 bases; nucleotides not matched to a gene: 11. The DNA for the CDR3 is TGTGCCAGCAGTGGGAGTGACAGGGTGGGTGGCTACACCTTC. Its translation is CASSGSDRVGGYTF.

This chain connects TRBV19 to TRBJ2-1; 8 bases are shared with TRBD1. The V gene's germline CDR1 is LNHDA and CDR2 SQIVND (reference sequence). Losses at the gene ends were 3 bases for V and 8 bases for J; bases not matched to a gene: 9. The CDR3 has 15 residues. As DNA, the CDR3 is TGTGCCAGTAGTATTAGTGGACAGGGAAGGGATGAGCAGTTCTTC. It specifies CASSISGQGRDEQFF. Full variable domain (outside the CDR3, taken from reference TRBV19 and TRBJ2-1): DGGITQSPKYLFRKEGQNVTLSCEQNLNHDAMYWYRQDPGQGLRLIYYSQIVNDFQKGDIAEGYSVSREKKESFPLTVTSAQKNPTAFYLCASSISGQGRDEQFFGPGTRLTVL.

This chain links TRBV4-1 with TRBJ2-6, with D perhaps TRBD1 (5 bases). V was clipped by 0 bases and J by 3 bases, with 18 bases between them. This CDR3 has 19 amino acids. CDR1 and CDR2 from the germline V gene are MGHRA and YSYEKL. The CDR3 DNA is TGCGCCAGCAGCCAAGAAGGGGCGGCACTGCTTGGTGGGGCCAACGTCCTGACTTTC. Amino acids: CASSQEGAALLGGANVLTF.

The rearrangement links TRBV19 to TRBJ2-7; 7 positions agree with TRBD1. V lost 4 bases to trimming and J lost 10 bases; unmatched junction nucleotides: 16. The CDR3 has 15 amino acids. Germline lookup yields CDR1 LNHDA and CDR2 SQIVND (reference sequence). The CDR3 DNA reads TGTGCCAGTAGTACCGCGGAAGGGGGCGCTTACGGACAGTACTTC. It codes for CASSTAEGGAYGQYF.

This rearrangement joins TRBV12-3 or TRBV12-4 to TRBJ1-1, with a tentative D call TRBD1 (5 bases). The V gene lost 2 bases and the J gene lost 2 bases, with 15 bases spanning the gap. The CDR3 runs to 16 residues. The CDR3 loop reads CASSLRGAGFNTEAFF. The CDR3 nucleotides read TGTGCCAGCAGTTTACGAGGGGCAGGTTTTAACACTGAAGCTTTCTTT.

This clonotype was counted a few times. The J gene is TRBJ1-5, the V gene TRBV29-1; D ambiguous. The CDR3 is made up of 13 amino acids. V lost 7 bases and J lost 2, with 12 bases in between. CDR1 and CDR2 (germline): SQVTM, ANQGSEA. This CDR3 is CSAKGAGNQPQHF. The CDR3, as DNA: TGCAGCGCCAAGGGAGCGGGCAATCAGCCCCAGCATTTT.

J is TRBJ1-2 and V is TRBV20-1; D gene unclear. The V gene lost 5 bases and the J gene lost 0 bases, with 22 bases spanning the gap. The CDR3 spans 17 residues. Per the germline V gene, CDR1 is DFQATT and CDR2 is SNEGSKA (reference sequence). This CDR3 reads CSAPHLASTEANYGYTF. CDR3 coding DNA: TGCAGTGCTCCACACTTAGCATCAACCGAAGCTAACTATGGCTACACCTTC.

J is TRBJ2-7 and V is TRBV19; TRBD1 aligns across 9 bases. The CDR3 contains 15 residues. Germline values: CDR1 LNHDA, CDR2 SQIVND (reference sequence). V dropped 7 bases and J dropped 5; count of bases not matched to a gene: 12. The CDR3 sequence is CASTATGQGYDEQYF. CDR3 nucleotide sequence: TGTGCCAGTACCGCCACGGGACAGGGATACGACGAGCAGTACTTC.

This clonotype has a handful of counts. The chain uses TRBV10-3 and TRBJ1-5; D possibly corresponds to TRBD1 (5 bases). The CDR3 extends over 13 amino acids. The V end lost 5 bases, the J end lost 4 bases, and 9 bases lay between the germline ends. Germline CDR1 is ENHRY and CDR2 is SYGVKD. CDR3 amino acids: CAISRQINQPQHF. The CDR3 region has the DNA TGTGCCATCAGTCGACAGATAAATCAGCCCCAGCATTTT.

The V and J genes are TRBV29-1 and TRBJ2-7; 7 bases align to TRBD2. This CDR3 contains 15 residues. Per germline, CDR1 SQVTM and CDR2 ANQGSEA. The V segment lost 6 bases and the J segment 0 bases; nucleotides outside the gene matches: 11. The CDR3 sequence: CSVASRLAVSYEQYF. The CDR3 coding sequence is TGCAGCGTGGCCTCACGGCTAGCGGTCTCCTACGAGCAGTACTTC.

This chain connects TRBV25-1 to TRBJ2-2, with 9 bases identical to TRBD1. Germline V gives CDR1 MGHDK, CDR2 SYGVNS. With V trimmed by 6 bases and J by 6 bases, 5 bases remained unmatched. This CDR3 has 14 residues. This chain's CDR3 is CASRTGGASGELFF. DNA of the CDR3: TGTGCCAGCAGAACAGGGGGCGCATCCGGGGAGCTGTTTTTT.

The chain carries TRBV12-3 or TRBV12-4 and TRBJ2-5; D is ambiguous. This CDR3 comprises 13 residues. Trimming left V 8 bases short and J 5 bases short, with 15 bases between. The CDR3: CASGRTRRETQYF. DNA for the CDR3: TGTGCCAGCGGAAGGACGAGGCGGGAGACCCAGTACTTC.

This clonotype is a singleton in its sample. J is TRBJ2-7 and V is TRBV4-2; 10 bases align to TRBD2. This CDR3 is built from 16 residues. CDR1 LGHNA and CDR2 YNFKEQ come from the germline V gene. The trim removed 2 bases at V and 3 bases at J, leaving 7 bases unmatched. This CDR3 is CASSQSAGGRVYEQYF. The CDR3 DNA reads TGTGCCAGCAGCCAATCAGCGGGGGGGCGGGTCTACGAGCAGTACTTC.

This clonotype is termed medium-sized. The chain is built from TRBV18 and TRBJ2-5; 8 bases are a match to TRBD1. The CDR3 contains 13 residues. J lost 4 bases, V lost 5 bases, and 3 bases had no gene match. Germline V lookup: CDR1 KGHSH, CDR2 LQKENI. DNA for the CDR3: TGTGCCAGCTCATCCGGACAGGGAGAGACCCAGTACTTC. Its protein product is CASSSGQGETQYF.

The rearrangement uses TRBV7-9 and TRBJ2-4; tentatively, D is TRBD1 (6 bases). The V gene's germline CDR1 is SEHNR and CDR2 FQNEAQ (reference sequence). CDR3 length equals 14 residues. Trimming left V 7 bases short and J 5 bases short, with 15 bases between. Here the CDR3 reads CASTTAGVENIQYF. CDR3 in DNA: TGTGCCAGCACTACGGCAGGGGTGGAAAACATTCAGTACTTC. Supplemented by reference TRBV7-9 and TRBJ2-4, the full variable domain reads DTGVSQNPRHKITKRGQNVTFRCDPISEHNRLYWYRQTLGQGPEFLTYFQNEAQLEKSRLLSDRFSAERPKGSFSTLEIQRTEQGDSAMYLCASTTAGVENIQYFGAGTRLSVL.

In its sample, this clonotype was seen a few times. The chain carries TRBV29-1 and TRBJ2-5; 10 bases agree with TRBD1. The junction had 8 bases not matched to a gene; V was cut back by 5 bases and J by 5 bases. The CDR3 length is 14 residues. Per the germline V gene, CDR1 is SQVTM and CDR2 is ANQGSEA. The CDR3 is CSVQRDRGGETQYF. The CDR3 nucleotides are TGCAGCGTTCAACGGGACAGGGGAGGGGAGACCCAGTACTTC.

The table lists this clonotype with a few counts. The gene calls are TRBV7-6 and TRBJ2-1; 7 bases map to TRBD2. V was clipped by 3 bases and J by 3 bases; unmatched bases: 5. Germline CDR1 SGHVS, CDR2 FNYEAQ. This CDR3 contains 15 residues. In DNA, the CDR3 is TGTGCCAGCAGCTTCTCTAGCGGTCACTACAATGAGCAGTTCTTC. This encodes CASSFSSGHYNEQFF.

This clonotype has a handful of counts. J is TRBJ2-5 and V is TRBV7-4; D is unclear. CDR3 length: 13 residues. V was cut by 6 bases and J by 1 base, with 9 bases left in between. Per germline, CDR1 SGHVT and CDR2 SQSDAQ. The CDR3 loop is CASRDPPQETQYF. The CDR3 nucleotides read TGTGCCAGCAGGGATCCCCCCCAAGAGACCCAGTACTTC.

By its share, this clonotype is medium-sized. This chain links TRBV19 with TRBJ2-3, with 11 positions matching TRBD1. The ends lost 7 bases at V and 6 bases at J; junction bases unmatched: 12. The CDR3 is 16 residues long. Germline values: CDR1 LNHDA, CDR2 SQIVND (reference sequence). In nucleotides, the CDR3 is TGTGCCAGTACCCTTGGACAGGGGGCTTGGAGTGATACGCAGTATTTT. Translated, it gives CASTLGQGAWSDTQYF. The variable domain in full, with the rest retrieved from reference TRBV19 and TRBJ2-3, is DGGITQSPKYLFRKEGQNVTLSCEQNLNHDAMYWYRQDPGQGLRLIYYSQIVNDFQKGDIAEGYSVSREKKESFPLTVTSAQKNPTAFYLCASTLGQGAWSDTQYFGPGTRLTVL.